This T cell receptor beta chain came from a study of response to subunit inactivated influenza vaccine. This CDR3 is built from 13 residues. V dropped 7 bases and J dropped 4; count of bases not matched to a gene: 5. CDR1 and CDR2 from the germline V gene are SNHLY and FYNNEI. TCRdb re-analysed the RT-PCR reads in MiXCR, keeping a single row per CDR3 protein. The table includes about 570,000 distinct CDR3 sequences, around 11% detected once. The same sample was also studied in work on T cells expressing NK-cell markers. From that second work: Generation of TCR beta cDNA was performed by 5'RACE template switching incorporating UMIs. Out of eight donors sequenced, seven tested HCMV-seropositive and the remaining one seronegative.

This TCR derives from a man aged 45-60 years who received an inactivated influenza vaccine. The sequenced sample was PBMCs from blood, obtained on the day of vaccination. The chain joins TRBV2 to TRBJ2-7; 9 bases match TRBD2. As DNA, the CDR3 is TGTGCCAGCACTGGGACTAGCTGGTACGAGCAGTACTTC. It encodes CASTGTSWYEQYF.